These 8 T cell receptor beta chains came from one sample sequenced in a study of Ad26.COV2.S vaccination and SARS-CoV-2 variants. Profiled with immunoSEQ multiplex PCR; TCRdb holds only in-frame clones, not every one. Of about 350,000 clones listed, around nine tenths are singletons. Specified treatment: 19 received Ad26.COV2.S at low or high dose, single or two shots; roughly 5 received placebo; per-sample allocation not given. The study sampled participants on day 63 after the first vaccine or placebo injection. Sequencing was performed on peripheral blood, taken in a trial of Ad26.COV2.S vaccine versus placebo. Receptors originate from a person aged 18-60 years who received the Ad26.COV2.S COVID-19 vaccine or a placebo.

V and J are TRBV5-1 and TRBJ2-5, with D possibly called TRBD1 or TRBD2 (5 bases each). Germline CDR1 and CDR2: SGHRS and YFSETQ. V was trimmed by 4 bases and J by 2 bases, leaving 15 bases between them. This CDR3 contains 15 residues. CDR3 protein: CASSPQGGLQETQYF. The CDR3 coding sequence is TGCGCCAGCAGCCCCCAGGGCGGACTTCAAGAGACCCAGTACTTC. Full variable domain (missing parts from reference TRBV5-1 and TRBJ2-5): KAGVTQTPRYLIKTRGQQVTLSCSPISGHRSVSWYQQTPGQGLQFLFEYFSETQRNKGNFPGRFSGRQFSNSRSEMNVSTLELGDSALYLCASSPQGGLQETQYFGPGTRLLVL.

The chain is built from TRBV27 and TRBJ2-7; D tentatively reads TRBD1 or TRBD2 (6 bases each). CDR1 is MNHEY, CDR2 SMNVEV, per germline (reference sequence). The CDR3 loop spans 13 amino acids. V dropped 8 bases and J dropped 1 base, with 12 bases sitting between them. In DNA, the CDR3 is TGTGCCAGCCCCCGGGGGCCATCCTACGAGCAGTACTTC. It specifies CASPRGPSYEQYF.

This chain joins TRBV10-3 and TRBJ2-7; a weak D match, TRBD1 (7 bases). Trimming took off 11 bases at V and 3 bases at J, with 23 bases between the two ends. This CDR3 spans 15 amino acids. Germline V gene data show CDR1 as ENHRY and CDR2 as SYGVKD. The chain's CDR3 is CAALTGDSGSYEQYF. CDR3 bases: TGTGCCGCCCTTACAGGGGATAGCGGAAGCTACGAGCAGTACTTC.

The gene calls are TRBV19 and TRBJ2-1; 8 bases agree with TRBD1. The germline CDR1 and CDR2 sequences are LNHDA and SQIVND (reference sequence). V shed 1 base and J 6 bases; nucleotides not matched to a gene: 14. The CDR3 totals 18 residues. The CDR3 sequence: CASSIVPPRGQGVNEQFF. CDR3 nucleotide sequence: TGTGCCAGTAGTATAGTCCCCCCCAGGGGGCAGGGGGTCAATGAGCAGTTCTTC.

This clone came up a few times. The genes are TRBV7-8 and TRBJ2-7, with D possibly TRBD2 on 5 matching bases. The CDR3 is made up of 15 amino acids. The V gene's germline CDR1 is SGHVS and CDR2 FQNEAQ. The ends were cut back, 2 bases at V and 3 bases at J, with 14 bases in the middle. The CDR3 is CASSLLRTRGYEQYF. As DNA, the CDR3 is TGTGCCAGCAGCTTATTGAGGACTCGTGGCTACGAGCAGTACTTC.

The rearrangement joins TRBV5-4 to TRBJ1-2; tentatively, D is TRBD1 (5 bases). The CDR3 is 14 amino acids. Germline V gene sequence: CDR1 SGHNT, CDR2 YYREEE (reference sequence). V lost 0 bases, J lost 4 bases, and 10 bases lay in between. DNA for the CDR3: TGTGCCAGCAGCTTGGTTGGGCAGGGCTATGGCTACACCTTC. Encoded protein: CASSLVGQGYGYTF. The whole variable domain, filled in from reference TRBV5-4 and TRBJ1-2, reads ETGVTQSPTHLIKTRGQQVTLRCSSQSGHNTVSWYQQALGQGPQFIFQYYREEENGRGNFPPRFSGLQFPNYSSELNVNALELDDSALYLCASSLVGQGYGYTFGSGTRLTVV.

The chain is built from TRBV9 and TRBJ2-5; D is unresolved. V lost 0 bases, J lost 0 bases, and 6 bases lay in between. The germline gives CDR1 SGDLS, CDR2 YYNGEE. The CDR3 contains 14 residues. CDR3 DNA sequence: TGTGCCAGCAGCGTAGGCGGCCACCAAGAGACCCAGTACTTC. This gives the protein CASSVGGHQETQYF. Using reference TRBV9 and TRBJ2-5 for the parts outside the CDR3, the full variable domain is DSGVTQTPKHLITATGQRVTLRCSPRSGDLSVYWYQQSLDQGLQFLIQYYNGEERAKGNILERFSAQQFPDLHSELNLSSLELGDSALYFCASSVGGHQETQYFGPGTRLLVL.

The count of this clone is one. The rearrangement uses TRBV18 and TRBJ2-1; a possible D gene is TRBD2 (5 bases). The CDR3 extends over 13 amino acids. V was cut by 2 bases and J by 7 bases, with 9 bases left in between. Germline-derived CDR1 and CDR2 are KGHSH and LQKENI. CDR3 amino acids: CASSPTRSNEQFF. The CDR3 DNA reads as TGTGCCAGCTCACCAACTAGATCGAATGAGCAGTTCTTC. The whole variable domain, remainder taken from reference TRBV18 and TRBJ2-1, is NAGVMQNPRHLVRRRGQEARLRCSPMKGHSHVYWYRQLPEEGLKFMVYLQKENIIDESGMPKERFSAEFPKEGPSILRIQQVVRGDSAAYFCASSPTRSNEQFFGPGTRLTVL.